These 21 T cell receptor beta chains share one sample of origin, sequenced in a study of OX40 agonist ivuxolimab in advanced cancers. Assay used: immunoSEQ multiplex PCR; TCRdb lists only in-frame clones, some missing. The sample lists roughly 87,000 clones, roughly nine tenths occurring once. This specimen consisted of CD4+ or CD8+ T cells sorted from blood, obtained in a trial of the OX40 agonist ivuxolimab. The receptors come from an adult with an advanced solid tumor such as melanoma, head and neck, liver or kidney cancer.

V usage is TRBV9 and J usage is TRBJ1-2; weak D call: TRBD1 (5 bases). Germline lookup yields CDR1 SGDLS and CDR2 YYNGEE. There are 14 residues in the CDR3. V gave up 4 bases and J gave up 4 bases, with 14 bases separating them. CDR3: CASSPEGAGYGYTF. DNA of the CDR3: TGTGCCAGCAGCCCAGAAGGGGCGGGCTATGGCTACACCTTC.

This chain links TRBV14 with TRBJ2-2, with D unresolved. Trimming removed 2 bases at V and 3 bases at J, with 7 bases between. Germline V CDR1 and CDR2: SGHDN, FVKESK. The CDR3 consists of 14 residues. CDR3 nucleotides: TGTGCCAGCAGCCAAACTGACTACACCGGGGAGCTGTTTTTT. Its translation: CASSQTDYTGELFF.

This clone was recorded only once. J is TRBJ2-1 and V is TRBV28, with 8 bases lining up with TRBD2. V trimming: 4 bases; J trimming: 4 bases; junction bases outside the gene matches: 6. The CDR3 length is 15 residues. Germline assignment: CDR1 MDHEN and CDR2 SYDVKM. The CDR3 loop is CASSSLTSVYNEQFF. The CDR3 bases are TGTGCCAGCAGTTCCTTGACTAGCGTTTACAATGAGCAGTTCTTC.

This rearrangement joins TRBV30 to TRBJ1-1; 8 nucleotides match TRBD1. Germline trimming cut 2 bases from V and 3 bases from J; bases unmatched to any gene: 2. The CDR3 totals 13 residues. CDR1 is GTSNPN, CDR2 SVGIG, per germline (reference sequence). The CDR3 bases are TGTGCCTGGAGTAGGACAGGGTACACTGAAGCTTTCTTT. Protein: CAWSRTGYTEAFF.

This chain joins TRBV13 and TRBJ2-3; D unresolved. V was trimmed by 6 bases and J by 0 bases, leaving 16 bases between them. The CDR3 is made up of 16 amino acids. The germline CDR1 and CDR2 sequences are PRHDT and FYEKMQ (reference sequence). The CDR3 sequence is CASSYRTIPSTDTQYF. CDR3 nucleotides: TGTGCCAGCAGTTATAGAACCATTCCCAGCACAGATACGCAGTATTTT.

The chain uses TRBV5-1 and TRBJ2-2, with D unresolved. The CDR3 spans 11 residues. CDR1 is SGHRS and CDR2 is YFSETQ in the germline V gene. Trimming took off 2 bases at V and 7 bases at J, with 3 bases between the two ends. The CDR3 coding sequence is TGCGCCAGCAGCTTCGGCGGGGAGCTGTTTTTT. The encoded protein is CASSFGGELFF. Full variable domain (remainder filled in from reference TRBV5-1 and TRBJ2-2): KAGVTQTPRYLIKTRGQQVTLSCSPISGHRSVSWYQQTPGQGLQFLFEYFSETQRNKGNFPGRFSGRQFSNSRSEMNVSTLELGDSALYLCASSFGGELFFGEGSRLTVL.

CDR3 residues: CASSLGSANEQFF. The CDR3 DNA sequence: TGTGCCAGCAGTTTAGGGTCCGCCAATGAGCAGTTCTTC. This rearrangement joins TRBV27 to TRBJ2-1; D unclear. There are 13 residues in the CDR3. Germline V gene lookup returns CDR1 MNHEY and CDR2 SMNVEV (reference sequence). The V end was cut by 2 bases, the J end by 6 bases, with 8 bases between.

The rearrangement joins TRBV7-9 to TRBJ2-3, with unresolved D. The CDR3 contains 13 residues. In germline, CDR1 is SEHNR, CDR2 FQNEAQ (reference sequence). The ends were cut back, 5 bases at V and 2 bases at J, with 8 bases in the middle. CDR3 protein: CASSHTFTDTQYF. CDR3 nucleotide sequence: TGTGCCAGCAGCCATACTTTCACAGATACGCAGTATTTT.

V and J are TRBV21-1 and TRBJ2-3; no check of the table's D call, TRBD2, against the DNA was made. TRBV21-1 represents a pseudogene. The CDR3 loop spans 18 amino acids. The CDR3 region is CASSRPGLAGENSDTQYF. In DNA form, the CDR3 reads TGTGCCAGCAGCAGACCGGGACTAGCGGGAGAAAATTCAGATACGCAGTATTTT.

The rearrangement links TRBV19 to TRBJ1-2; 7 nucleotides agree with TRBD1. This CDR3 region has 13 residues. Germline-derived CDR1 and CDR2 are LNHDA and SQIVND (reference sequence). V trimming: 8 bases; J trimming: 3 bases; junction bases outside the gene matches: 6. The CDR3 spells CASGDREDYGYTF. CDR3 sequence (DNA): TGTGCCAGTGGTGACAGGGAGGACTATGGCTACACCTTC. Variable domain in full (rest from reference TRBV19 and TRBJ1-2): DGGITQSPKYLFRKEGQNVTLSCEQNLNHDAMYWYRQDPGQGLRLIYYSQIVNDFQKGDIAEGYSVSREKKESFPLTVTSAQKNPTAFYLCASGDREDYGYTFGSGTRLTVV.

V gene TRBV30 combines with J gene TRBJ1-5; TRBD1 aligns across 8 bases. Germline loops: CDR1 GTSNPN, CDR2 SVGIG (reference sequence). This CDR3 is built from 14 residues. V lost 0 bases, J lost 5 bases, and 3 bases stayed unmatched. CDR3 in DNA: TGTGCCTGGAGTGTAGGACAGGGAGATCAGCCCCAGCATTTT. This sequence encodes CAWSVGQGDQPQHF.

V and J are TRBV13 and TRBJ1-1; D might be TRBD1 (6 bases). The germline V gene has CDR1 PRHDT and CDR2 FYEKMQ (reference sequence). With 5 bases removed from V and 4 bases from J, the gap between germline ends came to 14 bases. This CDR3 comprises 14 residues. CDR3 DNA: TGTGCCAGCAGCACCGGCAGGGGTTTCACTGAAGCTTTCTTT. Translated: CASSTGRGFTEAFF. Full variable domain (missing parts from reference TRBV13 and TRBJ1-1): AAGVIQSPRHLIKEKRETATLKCYPIPRHDTVYWYQQGPGQDPQFLISFYEKMQSDKGSIPDRFSAQQFSDYHSELNMSSLELGDSALYFCASSTGRGFTEAFFGQGTRLTVV.

The CDR3 sequence is CASSFSGDYGYTF. CDR3 nucleotides: TGTGCCAGCAGTTTTTCAGGCGACTATGGCTACACCTTC. The chain couples TRBV28 to TRBJ1-2, with D unclear. The CDR3 contains 13 residues. The germline CDR1 and CDR2 sequences are MDHEN and SYDVKM. V lost 3 bases to trimming and J lost 3 bases, with 8 bases between them.

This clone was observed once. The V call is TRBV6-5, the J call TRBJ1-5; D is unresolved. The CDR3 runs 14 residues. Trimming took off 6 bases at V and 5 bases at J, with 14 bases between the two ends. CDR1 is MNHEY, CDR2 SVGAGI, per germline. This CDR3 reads CASSPGVGYQPQHF. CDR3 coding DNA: TGTGCCAGCAGCCCCGGAGTGGGCTATCAGCCCCAGCATTTT.

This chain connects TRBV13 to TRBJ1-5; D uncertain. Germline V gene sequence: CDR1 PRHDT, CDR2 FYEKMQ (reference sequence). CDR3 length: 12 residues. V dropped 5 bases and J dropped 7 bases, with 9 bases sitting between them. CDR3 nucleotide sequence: TGTGCCAGCAGCCAAGGAAACCAGCCCCAGCATTTT. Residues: CASSQGNQPQHF.

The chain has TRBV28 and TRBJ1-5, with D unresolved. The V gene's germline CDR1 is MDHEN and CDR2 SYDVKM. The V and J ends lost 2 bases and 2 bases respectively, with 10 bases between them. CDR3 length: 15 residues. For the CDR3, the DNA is TGTGCCAGCAGTTTAGGGGTTGAGGGCAATCAGCCCCAGCATTTT. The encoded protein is CASSLGVEGNQPQHF. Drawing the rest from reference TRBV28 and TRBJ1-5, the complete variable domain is DVKVTQSSRYLVKRTGEKVFLECVQDMDHENMFWYRQDPGLGLRLIYFSYDVKMKEKGDIPEGYSVSREKKERFSLILESASTNQTSMYLCASSLGVEGNQPQHFGDGTRLSIL.

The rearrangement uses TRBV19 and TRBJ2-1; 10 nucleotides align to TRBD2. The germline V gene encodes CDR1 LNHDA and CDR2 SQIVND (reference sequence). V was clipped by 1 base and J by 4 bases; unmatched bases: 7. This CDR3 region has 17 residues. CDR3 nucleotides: TGTGCCAGTAGTATAGTTAGCGGGAGGATGGTATACAATGAGCAGTTCTTC. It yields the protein CASSIVSGRMVYNEQFF.

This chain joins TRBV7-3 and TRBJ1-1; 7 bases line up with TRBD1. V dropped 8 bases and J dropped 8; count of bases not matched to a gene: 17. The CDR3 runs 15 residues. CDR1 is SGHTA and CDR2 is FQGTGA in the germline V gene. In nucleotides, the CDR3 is TGTGCCAGCGCCAATATCGTTACCGACAGGGAGGAAGCTTTCTTT. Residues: CASANIVTDREEAFF.

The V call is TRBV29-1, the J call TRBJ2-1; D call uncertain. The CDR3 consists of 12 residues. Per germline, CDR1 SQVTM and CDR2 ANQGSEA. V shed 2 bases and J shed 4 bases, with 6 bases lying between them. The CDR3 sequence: CSVENLYNEQFF. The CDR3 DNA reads TGCAGCGTTGAAAATCTTTACAATGAGCAGTTCTTC.

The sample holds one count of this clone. The CDR3 sequence: CASSVARDRGLTRGAFF. CDR3 coding DNA: TGTGCCAGCAGCGTAGCTCGTGACAGGGGCTTAACACGCGGAGCTTTCTTT. This rearrangement joins TRBV9 to TRBJ1-1; the match to TRBD1 covers 8 bases. CDR3 length equals 17 residues. After removal of 0 bases from V and 10 bases from J, the junction contained 17 bases not matched to a gene. Per the germline V gene, CDR1 is SGDLS and CDR2 is YYNGEE. The entire variable domain, with the rest obtained from reference TRBV9 and TRBJ1-1, is as follows: DSGVTQTPKHLITATGQRVTLRCSPRSGDLSVYWYQQSLDQGLQFLIQYYNGEERAKGNILERFSAQQFPDLHSELNLSSLELGDSALYFCASSVARDRGLTRGAFFGQGTRLTVV.

This chain's CDR3 is CATSRQNGAGGMGNEQFF. The CDR3 DNA sequence: TGTGCCACCAGCAGACAAAACGGAGCGGGAGGGATGGGAAATGAGCAGTTCTTC. V gene TRBV15 combines with J gene TRBJ2-1; 10 bases map to TRBD2. Germline CDR1 and CDR2: LNHNV and YYDKDF (reference sequence). The CDR3 is 18 residues long. V lost 2 bases, J lost 7 bases, and 14 bases stayed unmatched.